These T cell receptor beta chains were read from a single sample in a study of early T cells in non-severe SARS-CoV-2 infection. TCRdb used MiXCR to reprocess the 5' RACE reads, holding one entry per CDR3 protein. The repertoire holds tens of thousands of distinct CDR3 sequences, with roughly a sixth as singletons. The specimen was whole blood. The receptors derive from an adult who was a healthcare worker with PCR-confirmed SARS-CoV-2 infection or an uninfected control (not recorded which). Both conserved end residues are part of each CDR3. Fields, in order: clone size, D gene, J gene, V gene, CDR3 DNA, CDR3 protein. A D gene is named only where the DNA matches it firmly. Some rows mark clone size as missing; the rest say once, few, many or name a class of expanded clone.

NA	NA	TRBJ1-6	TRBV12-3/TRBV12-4	TGTGCCAGCAGTTTGGGAGGGGAATATTCACCCCTCCACTTT	CASSLGGEYSPLHF
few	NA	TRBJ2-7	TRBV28	TGTGCCAGCACCCCCGGAGGAGGGCCCTACGAGCAGTACTTC	CASTPGGGPYEQYF
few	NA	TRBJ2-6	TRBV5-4	TGTGCCAGCAGTCTGGGGGGTTACTCTGGGGCCAACGTCCTGACTTTC	CASSLGGYSGANVLTF
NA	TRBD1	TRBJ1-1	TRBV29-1	TGCAGCATAAGGGAGGGGGCGCTGAACACTGAAGCTTTCTTT	CSIREGALNTEAFF
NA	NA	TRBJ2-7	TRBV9	TGTGCCAGCAGCGTAAGACAGGACCACGAGCAGTACTTC	CASSVRQDHEQYF
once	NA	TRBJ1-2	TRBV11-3	TGTGCCAGCAGGGGAGACACTAACTTTGGCTACACCTTC	CASRGDTNFGYTF
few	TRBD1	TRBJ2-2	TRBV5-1	TGCGCCAGCAGCTTCCGCGGACAGGGTTTCACCGGGGAGCTGTTTTTT	CASSFRGQGFTGELFF
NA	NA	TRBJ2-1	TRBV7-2	TGTGCCAGCAGCTTAAGAGGCGGGCAGAGCTCCTACAATGAGCAGTTCTTC	CASSLRGGQSSYNEQFF
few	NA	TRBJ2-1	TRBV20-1	TGCAGTGCTAGAATGGGAGCCCACAATGAGCAGTTCTTC	CSARMGAHNEQFF
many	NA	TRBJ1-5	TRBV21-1	TGTGCCAGCAGCTGCCGAGCGGGACAGGGGGGCGACCTAGCCCAGCATTTT	CASSCRAGQGGDLAQHF
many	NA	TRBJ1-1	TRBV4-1	TGCGCCAGCAGCCAACCCAGGCGTCTAACTGAAGCTTTCTTT	CASSQPRRLTEAFF
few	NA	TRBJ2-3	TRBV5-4	TGTGCCAGCAGCTCCCCGGAGAGCACAGATACGCAGTATTTT	CASSSPESTDTQYF
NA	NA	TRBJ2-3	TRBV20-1	TGCAGTGCTCTGGCCCCCATTAGCACAGATACGCAGTATTTT	CSALAPISTDTQYF
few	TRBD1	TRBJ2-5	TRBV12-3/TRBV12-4	TGTGCCAGCACGGACAGGGGTGGAGAGACCCAGTACTTC	CASTDRGGETQYF
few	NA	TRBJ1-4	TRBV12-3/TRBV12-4	TGTGCCAGCAGTTTACTAGGATTGATCCGTAATGAAAAACTGTTTTTT	CASSLLGLIRNEKLFF
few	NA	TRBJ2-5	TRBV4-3	TGCGCCAGCAGCCAAGATTGGGCGGGGTCCGGGAAGACCCAGTACTTC	CASSQDWAGSGKTQYF
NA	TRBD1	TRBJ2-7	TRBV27	TGTGCCAGCAGTCGCCTCGCCTCGGGACAGGGGGCTGGAGAGCAGTACTTC	CASSRLASGQGAGEQYF
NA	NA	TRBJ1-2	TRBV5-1	TGCGCCAGCAGAGGGTCCGAAGCTAACTATGGCTACACCTTC	CASRGSEANYGYTF
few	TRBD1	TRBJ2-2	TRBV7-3	TGTGCCAGCAGCCCAGCCCACAGGGGCACCGGGGAGCTGTTTTTT	CASSPAHRGTGELFF
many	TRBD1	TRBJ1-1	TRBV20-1	TGCAGTGCCCAGACAGGGGGGAACACTGAAGCTTTCTTT	CSAQTGGNTEAFF
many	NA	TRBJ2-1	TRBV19	TGTGCCAGTAGTCCCTCCCCTCTTGGGGACTCCTACAATGAGCAGTTCTTC	CASSPSPLGDSYNEQFF
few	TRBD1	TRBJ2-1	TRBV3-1	TGTGCCAGCAGCCCAGGGACAGCTTCCTACAATGAGCAGTTCTTC	CASSPGTASYNEQFF
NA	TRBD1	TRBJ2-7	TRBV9	TGTGCCAGCAGCGTAGCTCAGGGGGCTTACGAGCAGTACTTC	CASSVAQGAYEQYF
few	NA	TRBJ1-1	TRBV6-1	TGTGCCAGCAGTGAAAGCCCGAACACTGAAGCTTTCTTT	CASSESPNTEAFF
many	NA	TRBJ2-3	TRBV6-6	TGTGCCAGCAGAAGGGACCCGCGCCCTACAGATACGCAGTATTTT	CASRRDPRPTDTQYF
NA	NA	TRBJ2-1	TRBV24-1	TGTGCCACCAGTGATTTGAGGGGTTCCTACAATGAGCAGTTCTTC	CATSDLRGSYNEQFF
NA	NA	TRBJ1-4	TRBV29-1	TGCAGCGTTGTCCCGTGGGGGGGCGGCGGCACAGTGGATGAAAAACTGTTTTTT	CSVVPWGGGGTVDEKLFF
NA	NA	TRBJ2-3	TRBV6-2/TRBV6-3	TGTGCCAGCAGTTACGTGAGGAGCACAGATACGCAGTATTTT	CASSYVRSTDTQYF
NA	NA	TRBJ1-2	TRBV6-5	TGTGCCAGCAGTTCTAACTATGGCTACACCTTC	CASSSNYGYTF
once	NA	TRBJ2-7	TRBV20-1	TGCAGTGCTATCGGACAGAGCTCCTACGAGCAGTACTTC	CSAIGQSSYEQYF
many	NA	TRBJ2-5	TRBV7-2	TGTGCCAGCAGCTTAGACACCCGGGGGACCCAGTACTTC	CASSLDTRGTQYF
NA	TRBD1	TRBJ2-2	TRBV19	TGTGCCAGTAGTTACGGGCAGGGGGAGAACACCGGGGAGCTGTTTTTT	CASSYGQGENTGELFF
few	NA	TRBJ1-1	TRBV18	TGTGCCAGCTCAAGGGCGGGAGGGGGAAACACTGAAGCTTTCTTT	CASSRAGGGNTEAFF
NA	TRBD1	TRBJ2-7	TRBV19	TGTGCCAGTCAGCCTACAGGGGGCCTTTACGAGCAGTACTTC	CASQPTGGLYEQYF
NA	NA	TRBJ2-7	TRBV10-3	TGTGCCATCAGTGAGTCCCCCCCCTTTCCGTCCCACGAGCAGTACTTC	CAISESPPFPSHEQYF
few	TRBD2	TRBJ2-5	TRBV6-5	TGTGCCAGCAGCGCGGGGGGGCAAGAGACCCAGTACTTC	CASSAGGQETQYF
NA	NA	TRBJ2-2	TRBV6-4	TGTGCCAGCAGTGGGACGGGACTCCCGAACACCGGGGAGCTGTTTTTT	CASSGTGLPNTGELFF
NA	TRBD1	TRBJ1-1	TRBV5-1	TGCGCCAGCAGCCCCCGAAAGGGGGCATCGAACACTGAAGCTTTCTTT	CASSPRKGASNTEAFF
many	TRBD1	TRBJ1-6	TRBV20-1	TGCAGTGCTGAAGGACAGGGGAATTCACCCCTCCACTTT	CSAEGQGNSPLHF
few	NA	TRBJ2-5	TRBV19	TGTGCCAGTAGTATAGGGGGTCCAGGTAAATTGACGCCAGAGACCCAGTACTTC	CASSIGGPGKLTPETQYF
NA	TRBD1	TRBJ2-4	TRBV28	TGTGCCAGCAGTCCAGGCGGGACAGGGTTAAACATTCAGTACTTC	CASSPGGTGLNIQYF
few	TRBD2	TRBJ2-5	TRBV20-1	TGCAGTGCTGGGGGAAGCGGGGCCCAGTCGACCCAGTACTTC	CSAGGSGAQSTQYF
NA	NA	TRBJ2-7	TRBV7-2	TGTGCCAGCAGCTTAGAGGGCGGGAAGGTACCCTACGAGCAGTACTTC	CASSLEGGKVPYEQYF
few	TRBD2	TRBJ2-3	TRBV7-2	TGTGCCAGCAGCCCAGGCAGCGGGAGGGCCGGTACGCAGTATTTT	CASSPGSGRAGTQYF
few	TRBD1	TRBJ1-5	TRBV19	TGTGCCAGTAGTACCGGGGCAGGGGGCCGGAATCAGCCCCAGCATTTT	CASSTGAGGRNQPQHF
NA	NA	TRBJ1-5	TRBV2	TGTGCCAGCAGGAAGCGGGGCGGCAATCAGCCCCAGCATTTT	CASRKRGGNQPQHF
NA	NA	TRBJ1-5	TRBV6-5	TGTGCCAGCAGTAAAGGGCGGACCTCTAGCAATCAGCCCCAGCATTTT	CASSKGRTSSNQPQHF
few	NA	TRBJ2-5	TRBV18	TGTGCCAGCTCACCACCGAACGCAAGGGGGGAGACCCAGTACTTC	CASSPPNARGETQYF
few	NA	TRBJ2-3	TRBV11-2	TGTGCCAGCGCACCGGGAGCCACAGATACGCAGTATTTT	CASAPGATDTQYF
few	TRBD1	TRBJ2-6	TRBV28	TGTGCCAGCAGTCCGTGGGACAGCTCTGGGGCCAACGTCCTGACTTTC	CASSPWDSSGANVLTF
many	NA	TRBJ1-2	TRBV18	TGTGCCAGCTCACGATCGGGGGCGCCGAACTATGGCTACACCTTC	CASSRSGAPNYGYTF
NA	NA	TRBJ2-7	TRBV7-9	TGTGCCAGCAGCTTCTATCAGGGCCTTTGGGACGAGCAGTACTTC	CASSFYQGLWDEQYF
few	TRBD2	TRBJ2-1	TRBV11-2	TGTGCCAGCAGCTGGACTAGCGGGGGGAACAATGAGCAGTTCTTC	CASSWTSGGNNEQFF
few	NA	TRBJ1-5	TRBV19	TGTGCCAGTAGTATGTTAGGGAGCAATCAGCCCCAGCATTTT	CASSMLGSNQPQHF
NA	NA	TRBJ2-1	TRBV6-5	TGTGCCAGCAGTTACGAGAACCGACAGACTGAGCAGTTCTTC	CASSYENRQTEQFF
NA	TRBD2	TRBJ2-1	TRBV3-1	TGTGCCAGCAGCCGCCTAGCGGGGGGCGAGAATGAGCAGTTCTTC	CASSRLAGGENEQFF
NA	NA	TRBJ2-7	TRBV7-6	TGTGCCAGCAGCGCCCGCGGGATCGGCGACGAGCAGTACTTC	CASSARGIGDEQYF
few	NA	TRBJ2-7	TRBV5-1	TGCGCCAGCAGCTTGGATATGACAGCCTTCGAGCAGTACTTC	CASSLDMTAFEQYF